The rows below give T cell receptor beta chains drawn from one sample of a study of cytomegalovirus exposure and HLA in healthy donors. Measured with immunoSEQ multiplex PCR; TCRdb has only the in-frame clones, and not every one. The sample holds about 200,000 clones; 70% to 85% are singletons and the top ten take roughly 0.22%. Sample: PBMCs. These receptors all come from a girl aged 2 to 10 in good health and CMV-seronegative. Both conserved end residues are part of each CDR3. The order of the fields is J gene, V gene, CDR3 protein.

J gene: TRBJ2-7
V gene: TRBV2
CDR3 protein: CASSRTSGRSYEQYF

J gene: TRBJ2-7
V gene: TRBV6-5
CDR3 protein: CASSYTPRGGSYEQYF

J gene: TRBJ1-5
V gene: TRBV6-5
CDR3 protein: CASSYDHRVLQPQHF

J gene: TRBJ2-2
V gene: TRBV7-8
CDR3 protein: CASSLGDRGKIQRTGELFF

J gene: TRBJ1-1
V gene: TRBV6-1
CDR3 protein: CASSEPHGQGRSEAFF

J gene: TRBJ2-1
V gene: TRBV10-2
CDR3 protein: CASRVLAGGNNEQFF

J gene: TRBJ2-7
V gene: TRBV11-2
CDR3 protein: CASSLIAGDYYEQYF

J gene: -
V gene: TRBV19
CDR3 protein: CASSTPSGGAYEQYF

J gene: TRBJ2-7
V gene: TRBV5-5
CDR3 protein: CASSFTDRNYEQYF

J gene: TRBJ2-7
V gene: TRBV7-9
CDR3 protein: CASSQAGVHEQYF

J gene: TRBJ1-1
V gene: TRBV27
CDR3 protein: CASSPRQGDTEAFF

J gene: TRBJ2-1
V gene: TRBV7-7
CDR3 protein: CASSLRTSGEQFF

J gene: TRBJ2-7
V gene: TRBV6-5
CDR3 protein: CASSPPGQGQQYF

J gene: TRBJ1-2
V gene: TRBV7-9
CDR3 protein: CASSPSTGNYGYTF

J gene: TRBJ1-2
V gene: TRBV3-1/TRBV3-2
CDR3 protein: CASSLPYTF

J gene: TRBJ2-1
V gene: TRBV6-1
CDR3 protein: CASSEVRHEQFF

J gene: TRBJ2-5
V gene: TRBV5-4
CDR3 protein: CASSLGGRGQETQYF

J gene: TRBJ1-2
V gene: TRBV7-9
CDR3 protein: CASSVEVVESLYGYTF

J gene: TRBJ1-5
V gene: TRBV28
CDR3 protein: CATRGGLNQPQHF

J gene: TRBJ2-2
V gene: TRBV6-1
CDR3 protein: CASSGGLDTGELFF

J gene: TRBJ2-1
V gene: TRBV5-1
CDR3 protein: CASSQPAGSSYNEQFF

J gene: TRBJ2-3
V gene: TRBV4-1
CDR3 protein: CASSFSGLAGGADTQYF

J gene: TRBJ1-4
V gene: TRBV4-1
CDR3 protein: CASSQGRAATNEKLFF

J gene: TRBJ1-1
V gene: TRBV6-1
CDR3 protein: CASTREGAEAFF

J gene: TRBJ1-2
V gene: TRBV4-1
CDR3 protein: CASGKSSGVDYTF

J gene: TRBJ1-5
V gene: TRBV19
CDR3 protein: CASHLGGNGNQPQHF

J gene: TRBJ2-1
V gene: TRBV9
CDR3 protein: CASSVDHVGTSGYNEQFF

J gene: TRBJ1-1
V gene: TRBV5-4
CDR3 protein: CASSLYNQNTEAFF

J gene: TRBJ1-1
V gene: TRBV2
CDR3 protein: CASSRAWGSTEAFF

J gene: TRBJ1-1
V gene: TRBV6-5
CDR3 protein: CASSYSNRDTEAFF

J gene: TRBJ1-2
V gene: TRBV6-5
CDR3 protein: CASSYHTGGGYGYTF

J gene: TRBJ2-1
V gene: TRBV5-6
CDR3 protein: CASSLPTRDRRILYNEQFF

J gene: TRBJ1-2
V gene: TRBV7-2
CDR3 protein: CASSINATGLGYGYTF

J gene: TRBJ1-4
V gene: TRBV15
CDR3 protein: CATSQVGGGNEKLFF

J gene: TRBJ1-5
V gene: TRBV19
CDR3 protein: CASRGGRVGQPQHF

J gene: TRBJ2-3
V gene: TRBV5-1
CDR3 protein: CASSQAGGQTADTQYF

J gene: TRBJ2-7
V gene: TRBV5-4
CDR3 protein: CASSHDRSSYEQYF

J gene: TRBJ1-2
V gene: TRBV4-1
CDR3 protein: CASSQDELYGYTF

J gene: TRBJ1-1
V gene: TRBV15
CDR3 protein: CATSRDVVVQGPTLNTEAFF

J gene: TRBJ1-1
V gene: TRBV5-4
CDR3 protein: CASSLNSAEAFF

J gene: TRBJ2-7
V gene: TRBV30
CDR3 protein: CAWSAPRQGGRYEQYF

J gene: TRBJ1-4
V gene: TRBV5-1
CDR3 protein: CASSLVPGQGRKKLFF